The subject of this entry is one T cell receptor beta chain. RNA amounts of roughly 0.45 to 1 ug underwent reverse transcription with random hexamers. Each CDR3 protein gets one entry after TCRdb re-called the immunoSEQ multiplex PCR reads with MiXCR. The data contain about 170,000 distinct CDR3 sequences, about 94% of them seen just once; the ten biggest clones take up under 0.095%. The data were obtained in a study of CD8 T cells in Susac syndrome. The CDR3 loop spans 12 amino acids. Germline CDR1 ENHRY, CDR2 SYGVKD. The ends were cut back, 10 bases at V and 7 bases at J, with 13 bases in the middle.

The TCR originated in a human donor with multiple sclerosis. V and J are TRBV10-3 and TRBJ2-2; D may be TRBD1 (5 bases). What was sequenced was CD4+ T cells from PBMCs. CDR3 bases: TGTGCCACACAGGTCGGTGTCGGGGAGCTGTTTTTT. This gives the protein CATQVGVGELFF.